The clone carrying this T cell receptor beta chain came up once. Its antigen is still unknown. This sample was taken from a study of blood T cells in healthy people across ages. The second PCR ran roughly 7 to 12 cycles with a sample-barcoded 5' primer and J-beta primers. MiXCR, run by TCRdb on the 5' RACE reads, gives a single entry per CDR3 protein. Of approximately 600,000 distinct CDR3 sequences in the sample, approximately 59% were seen once. The CDR3 has 14 residues. Germline CDR1 is SNHLY and CDR2 is FYNNEI. The ends lost 7 bases at V and 2 bases at J; junction bases unmatched: 6. General study points: A strong correlation was found between TCR beta diversity and the percentage of naive T cells.

The sequenced sample consisted of blood. This TCR derives from a man between 60 and 75 years old in good health. The chain combines TRBV2 with TRBJ2-5, with 8 bases lining up with TRBD2. The CDR3 loop is CASTRRGAQETQYF. The CDR3 nucleotides are TGTGCCAGCACGCGGCGGGGGGCACAAGAGACCCAGTACTTC.